This T cell receptor (beta chain) is from a study of cytomegalovirus exposure and HLA in healthy donors. General observations from the study: An analysis that was carried out later associated 16,000 or so TCR beta sequences with HLA alleles at 0.05 false discovery rate. Cytomegalovirus association was listed for about 150 TCR beta chains.

It was with 60 Vbeta and 13 Jbeta primers that the PCR ran. In the original analysis: As a later analysis found, there were approximately 80 million unique TCR beta chains, of which some 10 million were shared. Data came from immunoSEQ multiplex PCR; TCRdb stores just in-frame clones and leaves some out. V, J and clone size reflect that table, while D and trimming were determined from the DNA. Among 140,000 or so clones listed, roughly 70% were seen once. Regarding this clone: The target antigen is unknown.

CDR1 GTSNPN and CDR2 SVGIG come from the germline V gene (reference sequence). This CDR3 comprises 13 residues. V was trimmed by 3 bases and J by 6 bases, leaving 9 bases between them. This receptor was taken from a man in his fifties or sixties in good health and CMV-seronegative. V gene TRBV30 combines with J gene TRBJ1-6; no clear D gene. The sample consisted of PBMCs. CDR3 coding DNA: TGTGCCTGGAGCGGCAGGTTTAATTCACCCCTCCACTTT. Residues: CAWSGRFNSPLHF.